This section outlines one T cell receptor beta chain sequence together with its context. Antigen specificity is unknown. This specimen belongs to a study of cytomegalovirus exposure and HLA in healthy donors. The CDR3 spans 15 residues. Germline V lookup: CDR1 MRHNA, CDR2 SNTAGT. Trimming took 0 bases from V and 1 from J, leaving 9 bases between them. The study ran its PCR with 60 Vbeta and 13 Jbeta primers. Produced via immunoSEQ multiplex PCR; TCRdb's table is partial and in-frame only. Seen here are 150,000 to 200,000 clones, over 70% observed once, and the top ten hold less than 1.5%. Study-wide points: In a later analysis, compared with equally common non-associated chains, HLA-associated beta chains were more expanded. Of the V segments, some could not be distinguished, including TRBV6-2 and TRBV6-3, and were excluded. In a later analysis, productive TCRs from donors in an Asian-associated ancestry cluster reportedly carried fewer N-insertions than the cohort mean. Listed as cytomegalovirus-associated were around 160 TCR beta chains.

The V and J genes are TRBV6-4 and TRBJ1-1, with D perhaps matching TRBD1 (6 bases). The sequencing sample was made of PBMCs. The source is a woman in her 30s in good health and CMV-seropositive. DNA of the CDR3: TGTGCCAGCAGTGACTCGTCCAGGGGGAACACTGAAGCTTTCTTT. It translates to CASSDSSRGNTEAFF.